This T cell receptor (beta chain) was recorded in a study of T cell responses to AZD1222 COVID-19 vaccine. Study results and limitations: No repertoire was sampled before or during the peak T cell response, only after it. Donors, mostly white British, included more females; clonal diversity was possibly underestimated.

Using immunoSEQ multiplex PCR, the repertoire was profiled, and TCRdb retains in-frame clones only, with some absent. The data hold some 110,000 clones, with 75% to 90% observed a single time. Worth noting for this clone: What it binds is not known.

This clonotype was obtained from an adult in good health. The specimen comprised peripheral blood, sampled on day 0 of AZD1222 vaccination.

CDR3 protein: CATEGLGERASGELFF. The CDR3, as DNA: TGTGCCACGGAAGGCCTCGGGGAGCGAGCGTCCGGGGAGCTGTTTTTT. The chain is built from TRBV24-1 and TRBJ2-2, with a tentative D call TRBD2 (5 bases). The CDR3 totals 16 residues. Trimming left V 10 bases short and J 6 bases short, with 23 bases between. Germline CDR1 KGHDR, CDR2 SFDVKD.